What follows is one T cell receptor beta chain and its context. Its cognate antigen is unknown. The CDR3 is 14 amino acids. The sample belongs to a study of CD8 T cells in ankylosing spondylitis. Preparation of TCR beta libraries was done by quantitative 5'-RACE with molecular barcodes. TCRdb used MiXCR to reprocess the 5' RACE reads, holding one entry per CDR3 protein. The table shows roughly 470,000 distinct CDR3 sequences, with 25% to 30% occurring only once. Regarding the study as a whole: Roughly eight highly homologous variants made up a TCR beta motif that seemed to typify ankylosing spondylitis blood. There were earlier reports of some motif variants in reactive arthritis synovial fluid and blood. Clones tied to disease were said to be significantly enriched in matched ankylosing spondylitis synovial fluid.

Sample: blood, either unsorted or a sorted T cell fraction (not recorded which). This receptor was identified in a male donor with ankylosing spondylitis. The rearrangement links TRBV21-1 to TRBJ2-1; whether TRBD2, the table's D call, matches the DNA was not checked. TRBV21-1 is marked as a pseudogene. The chain's CDR3 is CASSALAGYNEQFF. CDR3 nucleotide sequence: TGTGCCAGCAGCGCGCTAGCGGGATACAATGAGCAGTTCTTC.